This TCR beta chain was identified during a study of beta chain features in type 1 diabetes. CD45RO/CCR7/CD25/CD127/CD95/CD27 separated CD4+ naive, central memory, regulatory and stem cell-like memory cells by sorting. Notes on the study in general: Whatever favoring of shorter templates PCR might show would apply equally to patients and controls. The cDNA sequencing approach could over-represent high-TCR-expressing cells.

There are 15 residues in the CDR3. The V and J ends lost 0 bases and 6 bases, in that order; junction bases with no gene match: 5. Germline V gives CDR1 SGHRS, CDR2 YFSETQ. With regard to this clone: The target antigen is unknown.

Isolated RNA was reverse transcribed in full, so expressed TCRB transcripts were sequenced. Assay used: immunoSEQ multiplex PCR; TCRdb lists only in-frame clones, some missing. Of about 360,000 clones listed, around an eighth are singletons. Material: naive CD4+ T cells from blood. This chain joins TRBV5-1 and TRBJ2-2; TRBD1 aligns across 7 bases. The origin of this receptor is a man aged 18-30 years in good health. CDR3 in amino acids: CASSLARQGAGELFF. The CDR3 bases are TGCGCCAGCAGCTTGGCAAGGCAGGGGGCCGGGGAGCTGTTTTTT. The variable domain in full, completed from reference TRBV5-1 and TRBJ2-2, reads KAGVTQTPRYLIKTRGQQVTLSCSPISGHRSVSWYQQTPGQGLQFLFEYFSETQRNKGNFPGRFSGRQFSNSRSEMNVSTLELGDSALYLCASSLARQGAGELFFGEGSRLTVL.